One sample yielded the 14 T cell receptor beta chains listed below, sequenced in a study of T cell clusters in autoimmune cytopenias. Each sample's input was 200 to 300 ng genomic DNA, 35,000 to 40,000 genome equivalents. Multiplex touch-down PCR amplified TRB using TRB-A and TRB-B pools in one tube. TCRdb reprocessed the multiplex PCR reads; each CDR3 protein has one entry and no DNA is given. The sample is made up of around 7,100 distinct CDR3 sequences, and the top ten hold 50% to 65% of it. These same records also appear under a second study, on T cell repertoires in aging, cancer and after chemotherapy.

Material: peripheral blood. Receptor source: a human donor in good health.

The chain couples TRBV30 to TRBJ1-1. CDR1 and CDR2 from the germline V gene are GTSNPN and SVGIG (reference sequence). The CDR3 spans 12 residues. The chain's CDR3 is CAWKGGGSEAFF. Full variable domain (outside the CDR3, taken from reference TRBV30 and TRBJ1-1): SQTIHQWPATLVQPVGSPLSLECTVEGTSNPNLYWYRQAAGRGLQLLFYSVGIGQISSEVPQNLSASRPQDRQFILSSKKLLLSDSGFYLCAWKGGGSEAFFGQGTRLTVV.

This sequence joins TRBV7-6 and TRBJ1-4; TCRdb lists TRBD1, though no DNA is available to test this call. CDR1 and CDR2 (germline): SGHVS, FNYEAQ. This CDR3 has 18 residues. This CDR3 reads CASSARPGTGKGGEKLFF.

The chain combines TRBV6-1 with TRBJ1-1. Germline V gives CDR1 MNHNS, CDR2 SASEGT. The CDR3 has 14 amino acids. CDR3 residues: CASTTRITYTEAFF.

The rearrangement uses TRBV5-4 and TRBJ2-3; TCRdb proposes TRBD2, but this gene call is untestable without DNA. The CDR3 loop spans 14 amino acids. CDR1 is SGHNT, CDR2 YYREEE, per germline (reference sequence). CDR3 region: CASSSGRSTDTQYF.

J is TRBJ2-2 and V is TRBV7-9. Germline lookup yields CDR1 SEHNR and CDR2 FQNEAQ (reference sequence). This CDR3 contains 15 residues. The CDR3 here is CASSTTAFGTGELFF.

The rearrangement links TRBV15 to TRBJ1-4; without DNA, the TCRdb call of TRBD1 cannot be checked. In germline, CDR1 is LNHNV, CDR2 YYDKDF (reference sequence). CDR3 length equals 14 residues. CDR3 amino acids: CATSSKLGQPKLFF.

The chain uses TRBV18 and TRBJ2-3; the TCRdb call, TRBD2, lacks DNA for checking. The CDR3 has 15 residues. Germline values: CDR1 KGHSH, CDR2 LQKENI. The CDR3 sequence is CSSSMGRGGTDTQYF.

This clonotype is labeled medium-sized based on frequency. The genes are TRBV29-1 and TRBJ2-5; TCRdb lists TRBD2, though no DNA is available to test this call. Germline CDR1 and CDR2: SQVTM and ANQGSEA. The CDR3 sequence is 15 residues long. The CDR3: CSARLAGGASETQYF.

CDR3 in amino acids: CATSRDGQTYGYTF. This rearrangement joins TRBV15 to TRBJ1-2; TCRdb calls TRBD1, which cannot be checked without DNA. The CDR3 contains 14 residues. Germline V gene lookup returns CDR1 LNHNV and CDR2 YYDKDF (reference sequence).

In terms of frequency, this clonotype is medium-sized. The gene calls are TRBV19 and TRBJ2-3; TCRdb's D gene call, TRBD1, goes unchecked for lack of DNA. CDR3 length: 14 amino acids. Germline-derived CDR1 and CDR2 are LNHDA and SQIVND (reference sequence). This CDR3 is CASSLRQAGDTQYF. The whole variable domain, filled in from reference TRBV19 and TRBJ2-3, reads DGGITQSPKYLFRKEGQNVTLSCEQNLNHDAMYWYRQDPGQGLRLIYYSQIVNDFQKGDIAEGYSVSREKKESFPLTVTSAQKNPTAFYLCASSLRQAGDTQYFGPGTRLTVL.

The chain recombines TRBV11-1 with TRBJ2-7; TCRdb reports TRBD1, a call that lacks DNA to check it against. The CDR3 is made up of 15 amino acids. Germline V gives CDR1 SGHAT, CDR2 FQDESV (reference sequence). CDR3 residues: CASSLWTGVGYEQYF.

The CDR3 loop reads CASSPWTGTYNEQFF. The chain has TRBV27 and TRBJ2-1; TCRdb gives TRBD1 as the D gene, but with no DNA this cannot be confirmed. Germline V gene sequence: CDR1 MNHEY, CDR2 SMNVEV (reference sequence). The CDR3 contains 15 residues.

The CDR3 reads CSVVGETADGYTF. The chain uses TRBV29-1 and TRBJ1-2. The CDR3 runs 13 residues. Looked up from germline, CDR1 is SQVTM and CDR2 is ANQGSEA.

The rearrangement joins TRBV6-1 to TRBJ1-3; with no DNA, the TCRdb D assignment of TRBD1 cannot be verified. CDR1 is MNHNS, CDR2 SASEGT, per germline. This CDR3 comprises 18 residues. CDR3 sequence: CASSEARGIQGARNTIYF.